This T cell receptor beta chain originates from a study of cytomegalovirus exposure and HLA in healthy donors. Study-wide results and caveats: There was a cluster of highly shared sequence variants that was likely a sequencing artifact. Later work associated 16,951 TCR beta sequences with HLA alleles at 0.05 false discovery rate.

CDR3 length: 14 amino acids. Germline V CDR1 and CDR2: SGHTA, FQGTGA. The V and J ends lost 8 bases and 7 bases respectively, with 18 bases between them. PCR involved 60 Vbeta and 13 Jbeta primers. Authors' analysis steps: About 12 million shared chains were among the roughly 80 million unique TCR beta chains that a later analysis counted. Here immunoSEQ multiplex PCR was the method, and the copy in TCRdb shows in-frame clones only, minus some. The V and J calls and clone size are taken from that table; D and trimming were inferred from the DNA. The table for this sample gives fewer than 150,000 clones. About this clone: Its antigen is not known.

Sequenced material: PBMCs. V and J are TRBV7-3 and TRBJ2-1; perhaps TRBD2 as D (6 bases). The sequence was obtained from a woman in her fifties or sixties in good health and CMV-seronegative. The CDR3 region is CASGRAGGKNEQFF. The CDR3 bases are TGTGCCAGCGGACGAGCGGGTGGCAAAAATGAGCAGTTCTTC.